This TCR beta chain stems from a study of radiotherapy plus CTLA-4 blockade in lung cancer. The CDR3 totals 13 residues. Trimming cost V 7 bases and J 6 bases; bases outside gene matches: 7. The germline gives CDR1 LNHDA, CDR2 SQIVND (reference sequence). Assay: immunoSEQ multiplex PCR; the TCRdb copy retains only in-frame clones and omits some. The sample yields 20,000 to 25,000 clones, over 70% seen once. This TCR was recovered from a human donor with non-small cell lung cancer who had stable disease on radiotherapy plus ipilimumab. The material was peripheral blood, obtained from a patient treated with radiotherapy plus ipilimumab. The chain links TRBV19 to TRBJ1-2; 8 bases are shared with TRBD1. The CDR3, as DNA: TGTGCCAGTACTCCGGACAGGGTCCATGGCTACACCTTC. It yields the protein CASTPDRVHGYTF.